The 18 T cell receptor beta chains listed next were all sequenced from one sample in a study of blood T cell repertoires in COVID-19 (dated by TCRdb to 2020 to 2022). The library was built by means of the immunoSEQ multiplex PCR assay. The source is immuneACCESS, and TCRdb retained only in-frame sequences with V and J called. Part of the clones is not carried over; for the studies checked, unresolved V genes explain less than half of this, and the remainder is unexplained. This sample lists some 60,000 clones; approximately 86% were detected once. The top ten constitute 7.4% of the sample. The source material was peripheral blood. These receptors were obtained from a human donor with active COVID-19. The donor label of this sample is uncertain.

The chain carries TRBV20-1 and TRBJ1-5, with 9 bases identical to TRBD1. In germline, CDR1 is DFQATT, CDR2 SNEGSKA (reference sequence). This CDR3 is 15 amino acids long. Trimming at V came to 3 bases and at J to 6 bases, leaving 9 bases not matched to a gene. The CDR3 region is CSASPPTGGSQPQHF. CDR3 DNA sequence: TGCAGTGCTAGTCCGCCGACAGGGGGTAGTCAGCCCCAGCATTTT.

This clone was recorded a few times. The CDR3 coding sequence is TGTGCCAGCAGCCCACCGCTAGCGGGCCCGCGAGAGACCCAGTACTTC. Protein: CASSPPLAGPRETQYF. V usage is TRBV7-3 and J usage is TRBJ2-5; TRBD2 agrees at 8 bases. V lost 5 bases, J lost 4 bases, and 12 bases stayed unmatched. This CDR3 is 16 amino acids long. Germline lookup yields CDR1 SGHTA and CDR2 FQGTGA.

The chain uses TRBV10-3 and TRBJ2-6; 8 bases match TRBD1. The CDR3 is 16 amino acids. From germline, CDR1 is ENHRY and CDR2 SYGVKD. Trimming cost V 3 bases and J 2 bases; bases outside gene matches: 3. CDR3 sequence reads: CAISEATGAGANVLTF. In DNA form, the CDR3 reads TGTGCCATCAGTGAAGCGACAGGGGCTGGGGCCAACGTCCTGACTTTC.

The gene calls are TRBV3-1 (or the pseudogene TRBV3-2) and TRBJ2-7; tentative D call: TRBD2 (7 bases). The CDR3 covers 18 residues. Trimming stripped 4 bases from V and 0 bases from J, with 22 bases between. Germline CDR1 and CDR2: LGHDT and YNNKEL (reference sequence). CDR3 in DNA: TGTGCCAGCAGCCCTTACTCACGGCGGGGGCCCCCCTCCTACGAGCAGTACTTC. As protein: CASSPYSRRGPPSYEQYF.

The rearrangement joins TRBV11-2 to TRBJ1-1; 7 nucleotides line up with TRBD1. CDR1 SGHAT and CDR2 FQNNGV come from the germline V gene. There are 14 residues in the CDR3. The V and J ends lost 4 bases and 5 bases, in that order; junction bases with no gene match: 7. This CDR3 is CASSSGGPFTEAFF. The CDR3 bases are TGTGCCAGCAGCTCAGGGGGGCCCTTTACTGAAGCTTTCTTT.

The gene calls are TRBV5-1 and TRBJ1-1; 7 nucleotides agree with TRBD1. V lost 4 bases and J lost 1; bases outside the gene matches: 7. The CDR3 runs 15 residues. CDR1 and CDR2 (germline): SGHRS, YFSETQ. CDR3 amino acids: CASSPQGNSNTEAFF. DNA for the CDR3: TGCGCCAGCAGCCCACAGGGGAATTCGAACACTGAAGCTTTCTTT.

The chain is built from TRBV19 and TRBJ2-7, with a weak D call TRBD1 (5 bases). Trimming took 6 bases from V and 6 from J, leaving 15 bases between them. This CDR3 has 13 residues. Germline values: CDR1 LNHDA, CDR2 SQIVND (reference sequence). The CDR3 reads CASRPGRLGEQYF. The CDR3 DNA is TGTGCCAGTAGACCAGGGCGCCTAGGCGAGCAGTACTTC.

The chain is built from TRBV4-3 and TRBJ1-1; tentatively, D is TRBD1 (5 bases). Germline CDR1 LGHNA, CDR2 YSLEER. This CDR3 has 14 residues. The V end lost 4 bases, the J end lost 5 bases, and 14 bases lay between the germline ends. The chain's CDR3 is CASSLHHQGTEAFF. In DNA, the CDR3 is TGCGCCAGCAGCCTACACCATCAGGGTACTGAAGCTTTCTTT.

V gene TRBV6-2 or TRBV6-3 combines with J gene TRBJ2-7; 8 bases line up with TRBD1. The trim removed 4 bases at V and 5 bases at J, leaving 7 bases unmatched. The germline V gene has CDR1 MNHEY and CDR2 SVGEGT. The CDR3 has 14 amino acids. The CDR3: CASSWAGGGNEQYF. CDR3 nucleotides: TGTGCCAGCAGTTGGGCAGGGGGCGGGAACGAGCAGTACTTC.

This rearrangement joins TRBV19 to TRBJ2-7; the match to TRBD2 covers 12 bases. There are 14 residues in the CDR3. Germline values: CDR1 LNHDA, CDR2 SQIVND (reference sequence). V dropped 6 bases and J dropped 3; count of bases not matched to a gene: 3. The DNA for the CDR3 is TGTGCCAGTAGCCTACTAGCGGGGGGCTACGAGCAGTACTTC. Translating it yields CASSLLAGGYEQYF.

This clone was picked up a small number of times. The DNA of the CDR3 is TGCGCCAGCAGCTCAACAGGGCTGAACACTGAAGCTTTCTTT. Encoded protein: CASSSTGLNTEAFF. This chain joins TRBV5-1 and TRBJ1-1; D may be TRBD1 (6 bases). The CDR3 covers 14 residues. The V end was cut by 3 bases, the J end by 0 bases, with 9 bases between. Germline V gives CDR1 SGHRS, CDR2 YFSETQ.

The chain combines TRBV9 with TRBJ1-6, with 9 bases matching TRBD1. The germline gives CDR1 SGDLS, CDR2 YYNGEE. Unmatched junction bases numbered 6, after V lost 4 bases and J lost 7 bases. CDR3 length equals 15 residues. The CDR3 loop reads CASSPDRGFNSPLHF. The CDR3 nucleotides read TGTGCCAGCAGCCCCGACAGGGGGTTCAATTCACCCCTCCACTTT.

J is TRBJ1-2 and V is TRBV6-1, with a possible D match to TRBD1 (6 bases). Per the germline V gene, CDR1 is MNHNS and CDR2 is SASEGT. This CDR3 has 15 amino acids. The ends were cut back, 1 base at V and 8 bases at J, with 17 bases in the middle. In nucleotides, the CDR3 is TGTGCCAGCAGTGAAGGGTACTCAGGGGAGTACGGCTACACCTTC. It encodes CASSEGYSGEYGYTF.

This clone was observed a few times. The chain combines TRBV6-6 with TRBJ2-7; D remains unclear. The CDR3 has 12 residues. Germline CDR1 reads MNHNY; CDR2 reads SVGAGI (reference sequence). Trimming took off 0 bases at V and 3 bases at J, with 3 bases between the two ends. The CDR3 sequence is CASSYSSYEQYF. DNA of the CDR3: TGTGCCAGCAGTTACTCTAGCTACGAGCAGTACTTC.

The rearrangement uses TRBV5-1 and TRBJ2-1; TRBD2 is a possible D gene (5 bases). Germline V gene sequence: CDR1 SGHRS, CDR2 YFSETQ. This CDR3 comprises 17 residues. V was trimmed by 0 bases and J by 2 bases, leaving 15 bases between them. CDR3 residues: CASSLAARELAYNEQFF. In DNA, the CDR3 is TGCGCCAGCAGCTTGGCCGCCCGGGAACTAGCCTACAATGAGCAGTTCTTC.

The CDR3 coding sequence is TGTGCCAGCAGTTACAGGGGGCTAATTCAGTACTTC. Translating gives CASSYRGLIQYF. This sequence joins TRBV28 and TRBJ2-4; 9 nucleotides match TRBD1. Germline CDR1 MDHEN, CDR2 SYDVKM. Trimming took 4 bases from V and 10 from J; bases not matched to a gene: 2. This CDR3 has 12 residues.

The chain joins TRBV2 to TRBJ1-4, with TRBD1 matching over 7 bases. The germline V gene has CDR1 SNHLY and CDR2 FYNNEI. The CDR3 is made up of 15 amino acids. Trimming took 6 bases from V and 0 from J; bases not matched to a gene: 4. CDR3 amino acids: CASRDRLATNEKLFF. For the CDR3, the DNA is TGTGCCAGCAGGGACAGGCTGGCAACTAATGAAAAACTGTTTTTT.

The CDR3 is CASSYSGTDHGYTF. CDR3 bases: TGTGCCAGCAGTTATTCCGGGACAGACCATGGCTACACCTTC. The chain recombines TRBV6-5 with TRBJ1-2; 7 bases align to TRBD1. The germline V gene has CDR1 MNHEY and CDR2 SVGAGI. This CDR3 spans 14 amino acids. The junction had 7 bases not matched to a gene; V was cut back by 3 bases and J by 6 bases.